This T cell receptor beta chain derives from a study of shared clonotypes between healthy human individuals (dated by TCRdb to the early 2020s). In the study overall: A couple of women and three men aged 18 to 49 years were included in the cohort. For each donor, CD4 naive and CD4 memory were each run on three plates, CD8 naive on two plates, and CD8 memory on one plate. The study deeply sequenced blood TCR repertoires of about 5 healthy adults to estimate repertoire size and the extent of clonotype sharing between individuals. Libraries were prepared and TCR repertoires were sequenced by different laboratories using diverse techniques, in order to increase sequencing depth and limit assay-specific biases. Per donor, leukapheresis produced somewhere between about 0.94 and 9.5 billion PBMCs. What the authors observed across the whole study: Pairwise subsampling indicated that sequencing depth was expected to affect the degree of clonotype sharing among donors. When several donors were compared, the shared fraction of clonotypes was around 5.1% for naive CD4, about 4% for naive CD8, 2.3% for memory CD4, and about 0.36% for memory CD8. Sampling was limited to blood, and TCR repertoires in tissue likely differ from TCR repertoires in blood. Incomplete sequencing was indicated by rarefaction of sorted-subset datasets, despite the large sequencing depth. The genetic and exposure-history diversity represented was limited by the small number of donors. Estimated clonotype richness was generally larger for naive than for memory subsets. Higher generation probabilities were observed for clonotypes shared by all four sorted-subset donors than for non-shared clonotypes.

On this clone itself: The antigen it binds to is not known. Base qualities are not at hand, and no much larger clone is one base apart.

TCR CDR3 regions were amplified from genomic DNA by multiplex PCR using the deep immunoSEQ assay. Genomic DNA extracted from each cell subset was distributed evenly over all wells of several immunoSEQ 96-well plates, and each plate served as one replicate. Each replicate PCR for sorted subsets received roughly 0.2 ug genomic DNA, equal to about 30,000 T cell genomes. Purified libraries were quantified with a Qubit 3.0 fluorometer, sized on a Bioanalyzer 2100, and re-quantified with the KAPA Library Quantification kit. Each immunoSEQ 96-well plate was sequenced on its own single-read 150-cycle Illumina NextSeq 550 flow cell. The original pipeline was this. Because the immunoSEQ output included only junctional sequences and no quality scores, the filtering could not be the same as the filtering used for full-length reads. To assign V/J genes and CDR3, sequences were annotated using PyIR, a Python wrapper for IgBLAST v1.9, with IMGT germline references. Reads were filtered out if the reads had weak V/J assignments (E-value above 1e-6), no CDR3, stop codons, out-of-frame junctions, or ambiguous translated residues. V3J clonotypes were defined by identical inferred V gene, J gene, and CDR3 amino acid sequence. Percentage overlap between repertoires was calculated by dividing the number of shared unique clonotypes by the size of the smaller repertoire. Repertoire richness was assessed with RTK rarefaction, the Chao1 estimator, and Recon v2.1 estimates of unobserved clonotypes. For all TCRbeta clonotypes obtained by the gDNA method from four donors, generation probabilities were computed with OLGA. Entries here come from immuneACCESS through TCRdb and include only in-frame sequences with V and J called. Some clones fail to appear in such tables; in the studies checked, an unresolved V gene covers under half of the shortfall, and the cause of the remainder is unknown. V and J calls and clone size are given by that table; D and trimming were obtained from the DNA. A total of some 1.1 million clones appear in this sample, 60% to 80% of them only once. Roughly 0.9% of the sample comes from the top ten.

The donors were healthy, HIV-negative adults with no recently reported acute infections or vaccinations. Every donor was a Caucasian adult living in Nashville, Tennessee, USA. CD4+ T cells were enriched by magnetic negative selection, after which naive cells were positively selected on CD45RA and the negative fraction was taken as the memory subset. After blood collection by leukapheresis, PBMCs were isolated using Ficoll-Histopaque density gradient centrifugation and then cryopreserved in the vapor phase of liquid nitrogen. Analytical flow cytometry was used to check the purity and quantity of each magnetically sorted T cell population. Genomic DNA was isolated from every sorted fraction and measured by UV absorbance on a Nanodrop 2000c. Trimming costs V 2 bases and J 5 bases, and their ends lie 15 bases apart. Spanning cysteine to phenylalanine, the CDR3 consists of 15 amino acids. The sequence is cut down to CDR3 DNA, 45 bases in frame from base 1. According to the germline V gene, CDR1 reads MGHDK and CDR2 reads SYGVNS.

Recombination joined TRBV25-1 with TRBJ2-5; a weak D assignment points to TRBD1 (7 bases agree). Specimen: memory CD4+ T cells from PBMCs. The sample's cell subset or site label is to be understood as: CD45RA-negative fraction. The receptor comes from a man younger than 35 in good health. Some clones in this sample may be carry-over from other donors' samples. The sequence in DNA is TGTGCCAGCAGTGAACTCGCAGGGGGGAGGGAGACCCAGTACTTC. This sequence encodes CASSELAGGRETQYF.